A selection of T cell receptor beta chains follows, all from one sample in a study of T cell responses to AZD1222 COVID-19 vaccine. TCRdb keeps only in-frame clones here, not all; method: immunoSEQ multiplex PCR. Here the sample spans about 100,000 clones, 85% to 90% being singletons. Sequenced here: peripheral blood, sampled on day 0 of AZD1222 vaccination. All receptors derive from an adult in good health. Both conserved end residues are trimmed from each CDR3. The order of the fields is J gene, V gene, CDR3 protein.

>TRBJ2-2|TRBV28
ASSSQGPGELF
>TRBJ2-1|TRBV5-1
ASREAVSYNEQF
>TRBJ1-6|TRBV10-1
ATSGTGGASSSYNSPLH
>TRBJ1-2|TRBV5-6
ASSKRTGTGSGYT
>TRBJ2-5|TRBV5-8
ASNGLAGGPRETQY
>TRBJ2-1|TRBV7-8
ASSPFEKENEQF
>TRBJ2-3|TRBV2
ASSRVSSGSTDTQY
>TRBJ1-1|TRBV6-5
ASSHRTGNTEAF
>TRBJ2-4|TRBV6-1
ASSEEGQGVWAKNIQY
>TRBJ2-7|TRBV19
ASSIDLVQTYEQY
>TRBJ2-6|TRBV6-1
ASSEARQGTLSGANVLT
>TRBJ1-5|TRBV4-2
ASSQRKGKDQPQH
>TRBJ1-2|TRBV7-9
ASRGGSHYGYT
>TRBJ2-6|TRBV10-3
AIMSNRDSAGANVLT
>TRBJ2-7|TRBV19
ASSIGPRGEQY
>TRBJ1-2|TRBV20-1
SARDLDGYT
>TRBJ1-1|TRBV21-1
ASSKPGQGPEAF
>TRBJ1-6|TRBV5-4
ASSTGQGDSPLH
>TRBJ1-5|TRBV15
ATSRFQSNQPQH
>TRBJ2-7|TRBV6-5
ASSYSGTVPSYEQY
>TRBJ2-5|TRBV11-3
ASSPSLAQTQY
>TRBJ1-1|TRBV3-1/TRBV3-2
ASSPGGVWAEAF
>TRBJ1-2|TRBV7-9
ASSSGDYGYT
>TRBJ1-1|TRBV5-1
ASSFQGEGPEAF
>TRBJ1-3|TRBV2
ASSDQDNLIRNTIY
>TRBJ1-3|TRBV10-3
AIRGDHSGNTIY
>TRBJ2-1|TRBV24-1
ATSDPATGTGYNEQF
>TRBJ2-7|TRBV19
ASSWRYPHEQY
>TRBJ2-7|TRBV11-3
ASRYSRNYEQY
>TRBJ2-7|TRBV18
ASSPRQGMTYEQY
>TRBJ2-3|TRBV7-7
ASSLDGTSADTQY
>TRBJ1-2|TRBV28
ASTRGDRVINYGYT
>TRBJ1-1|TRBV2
ASNGQGGGTEAF
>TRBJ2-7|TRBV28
ASTTPSGEYEQY
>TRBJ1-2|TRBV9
ASSRDSAGYT
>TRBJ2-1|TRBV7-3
ASSLSRDDNEQF
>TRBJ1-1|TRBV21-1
ASSSEQGGNTEAF
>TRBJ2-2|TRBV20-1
SAVDTGELF
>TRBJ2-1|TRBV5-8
ASSPWTSGRVEQF
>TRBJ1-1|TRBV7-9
ASSLDEGRGEAF
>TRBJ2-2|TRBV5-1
ASSLEEPNTGELF
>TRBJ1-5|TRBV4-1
ASSQDHGQGYQPQH
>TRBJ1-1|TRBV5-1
ASSPREGIMNTEAF
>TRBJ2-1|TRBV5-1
ASSLSSGRYNEQF
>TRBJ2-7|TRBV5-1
ASSFTGQGAYEQY
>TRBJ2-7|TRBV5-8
ASSLRGQGTYEQY
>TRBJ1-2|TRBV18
ASSQLDNYGYT